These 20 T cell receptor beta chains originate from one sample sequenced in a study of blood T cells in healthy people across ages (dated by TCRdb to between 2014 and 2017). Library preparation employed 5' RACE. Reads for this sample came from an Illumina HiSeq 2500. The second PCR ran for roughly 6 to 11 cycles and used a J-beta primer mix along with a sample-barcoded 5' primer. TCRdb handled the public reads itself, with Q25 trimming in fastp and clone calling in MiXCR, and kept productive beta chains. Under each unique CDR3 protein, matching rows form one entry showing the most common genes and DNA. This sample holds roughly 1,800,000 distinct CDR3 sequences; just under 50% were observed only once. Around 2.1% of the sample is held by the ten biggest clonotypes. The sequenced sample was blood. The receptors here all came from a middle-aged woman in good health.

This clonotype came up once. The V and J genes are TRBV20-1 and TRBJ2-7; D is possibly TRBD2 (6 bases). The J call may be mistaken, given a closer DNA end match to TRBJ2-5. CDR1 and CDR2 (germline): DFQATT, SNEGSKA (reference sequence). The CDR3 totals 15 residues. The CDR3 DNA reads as TGCAGTGCTACTCAACCGGGGGTTACAGGAGAGACCCAGTACTTC. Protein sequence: CSATQPGVTGETQYF.

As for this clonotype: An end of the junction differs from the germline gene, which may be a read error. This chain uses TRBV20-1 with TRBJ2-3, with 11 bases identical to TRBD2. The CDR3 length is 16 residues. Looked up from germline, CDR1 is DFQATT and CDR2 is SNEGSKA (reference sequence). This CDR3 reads CSASPGTSGSTDTRYF. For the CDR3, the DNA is TGCAGTGCTAGCCCCGGGACTAGCGGAAGCACAGATACGCGGTATTTT.

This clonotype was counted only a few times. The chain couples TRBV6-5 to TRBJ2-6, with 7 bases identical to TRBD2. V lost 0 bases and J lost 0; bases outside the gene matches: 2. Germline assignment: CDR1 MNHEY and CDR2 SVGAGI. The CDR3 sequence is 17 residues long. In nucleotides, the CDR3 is TGTGCCAGCAGTTACTCGGTAGCGGGCTCTGGGGCCAACGTCCTGACTTTC. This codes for CASSYSVAGSGANVLTF.

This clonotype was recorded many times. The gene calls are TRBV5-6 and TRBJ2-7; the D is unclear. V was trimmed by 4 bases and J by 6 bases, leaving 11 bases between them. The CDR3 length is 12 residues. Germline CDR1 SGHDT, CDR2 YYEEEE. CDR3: CASSLDFTEQYF. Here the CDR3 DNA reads TGTGCCAGCAGCCTAGACTTCACCGAGCAGTACTTC.

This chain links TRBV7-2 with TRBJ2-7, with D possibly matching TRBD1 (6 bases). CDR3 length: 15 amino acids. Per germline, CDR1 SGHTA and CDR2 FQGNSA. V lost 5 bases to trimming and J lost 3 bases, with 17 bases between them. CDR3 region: CASSARQERYYEQYF. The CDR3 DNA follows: TGTGCCAGCAGCGCCCGACAGGAACGTTACTACGAGCAGTACTTC. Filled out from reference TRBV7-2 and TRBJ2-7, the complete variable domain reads GAGVSQSPSNKVTEKGKDVELRCDPISGHTALYWYRQSLGQGLEFLIYFQGNSAPDKSGLPSDRFSAERTGGSVSTLTIQRTQQEDSAVYLCASSARQERYYEQYFGPGTRLTVT.

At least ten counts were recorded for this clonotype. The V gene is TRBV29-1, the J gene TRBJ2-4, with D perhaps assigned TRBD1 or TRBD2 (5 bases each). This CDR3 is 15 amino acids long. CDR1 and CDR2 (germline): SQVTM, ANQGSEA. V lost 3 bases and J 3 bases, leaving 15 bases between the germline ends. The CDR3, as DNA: TGCAGCGTTGAGGGGGATAAAAAGGGCAAAAACATTCAGTACTTC. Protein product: CSVEGDKKGKNIQYF.

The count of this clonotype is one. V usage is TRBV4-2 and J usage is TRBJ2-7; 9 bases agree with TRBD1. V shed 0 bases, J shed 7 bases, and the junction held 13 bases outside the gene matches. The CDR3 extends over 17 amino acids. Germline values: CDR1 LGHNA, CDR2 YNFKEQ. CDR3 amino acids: CASSQEGQGFPYNEQYF. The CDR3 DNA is TGTGCCAGCAGCCAAGAGGGACAGGGTTTTCCCTACAATGAGCAGTACTTC.

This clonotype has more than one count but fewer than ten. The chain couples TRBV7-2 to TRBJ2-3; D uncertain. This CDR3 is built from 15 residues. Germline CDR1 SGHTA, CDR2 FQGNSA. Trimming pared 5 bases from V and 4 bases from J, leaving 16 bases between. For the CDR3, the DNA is TGTGCCAGCAGCGTGGGCTCACACTCCGCAGATACGCAGTATTTT. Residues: CASSVGSHSADTQYF.

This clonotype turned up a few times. Here the CDR3 reads CASRFGLGDYNEQFF. The CDR3 nucleotides are TGTGCCAGCCGCTTTGGGTTGGGAGATTACAATGAGCAGTTCTTC. The chain has TRBV19 and TRBJ2-1, with D perhaps matching TRBD2 (5 bases). CDR1 is LNHDA, CDR2 SQIVND, per germline (reference sequence). V lost 9 bases to trimming and J lost 4 bases, with 19 bases between them. There are 15 residues in the CDR3.

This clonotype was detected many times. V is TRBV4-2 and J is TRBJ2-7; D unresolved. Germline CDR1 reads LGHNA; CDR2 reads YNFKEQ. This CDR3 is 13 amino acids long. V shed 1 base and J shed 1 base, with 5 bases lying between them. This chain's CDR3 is CASSQGGSYEQYF. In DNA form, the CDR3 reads TGTGCCAGCAGCCAAGGGGGATCCTACGAGCAGTACTTC.

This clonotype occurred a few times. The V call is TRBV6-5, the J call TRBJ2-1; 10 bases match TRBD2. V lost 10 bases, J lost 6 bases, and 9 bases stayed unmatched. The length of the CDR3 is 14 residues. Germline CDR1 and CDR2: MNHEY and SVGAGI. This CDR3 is CATTPGLALNEQFF. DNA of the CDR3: TGTGCCACTACGCCGGGACTAGCGCTCAATGAGCAGTTCTTC.

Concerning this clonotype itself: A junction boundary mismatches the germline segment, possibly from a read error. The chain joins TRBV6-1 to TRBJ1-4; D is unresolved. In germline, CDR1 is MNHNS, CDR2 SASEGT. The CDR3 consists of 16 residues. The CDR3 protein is CTSSERAGATNEKLFF. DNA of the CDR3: TGTACCAGCAGTGAAAGGGCGGGCGCAACTAATGAAAAACTGTTTTTT.

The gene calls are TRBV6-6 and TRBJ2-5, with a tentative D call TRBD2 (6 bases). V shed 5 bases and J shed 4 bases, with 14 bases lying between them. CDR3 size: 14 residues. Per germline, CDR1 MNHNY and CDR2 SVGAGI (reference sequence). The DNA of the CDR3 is TGTGCCAGCAGTCCGGGAGCCCAGTTAGAGACCCAGTACTTC. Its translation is CASSPGAQLETQYF.

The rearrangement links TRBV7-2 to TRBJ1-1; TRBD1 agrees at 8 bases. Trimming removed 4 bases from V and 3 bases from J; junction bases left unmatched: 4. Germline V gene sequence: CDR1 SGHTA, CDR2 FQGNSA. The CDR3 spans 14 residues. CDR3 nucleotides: TGTGCCAGCAGCTCCAGGGGGCTAGACACTGAAGCTTTCTTT. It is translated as CASSSRGLDTEAFF. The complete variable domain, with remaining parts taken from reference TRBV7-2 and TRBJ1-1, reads GAGVSQSPSNKVTEKGKDVELRCDPISGHTALYWYRQSLGQGLEFLIYFQGNSAPDKSGLPSDRFSAERTGGSVSTLTIQRTQQEDSAVYLCASSSRGLDTEAFFGQGTRLTVV.

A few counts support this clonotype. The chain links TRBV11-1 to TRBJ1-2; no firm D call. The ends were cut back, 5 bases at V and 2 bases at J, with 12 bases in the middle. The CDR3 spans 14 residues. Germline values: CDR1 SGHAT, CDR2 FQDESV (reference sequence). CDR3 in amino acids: CASSPETANYGYTF. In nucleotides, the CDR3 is TGTGCCAGCAGCCCGGAGACGGCAAACTATGGCTACACCTTC.

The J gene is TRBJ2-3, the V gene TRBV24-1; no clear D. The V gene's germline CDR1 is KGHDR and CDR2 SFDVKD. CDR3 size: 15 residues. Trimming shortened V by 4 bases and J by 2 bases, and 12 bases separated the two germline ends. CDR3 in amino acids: CATSDRTGNTDTQYF. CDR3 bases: TGTGCCACCAGTGACCGGACGGGCAACACAGATACGCAGTATTTT.

The CDR3 here is CASSDYPASTDTQYF. Written as DNA, the CDR3 is TGTGCCAGCAGTGATTACCCAGCCAGCACAGATACGCAGTATTTT. This rearrangement joins TRBV6-4 to TRBJ2-3; D is uncertain. Germline CDR1 and CDR2: MRHNA and SNTAGT. This CDR3 contains 15 residues. V lost 3 bases and J lost 0, with 10 bases in between.

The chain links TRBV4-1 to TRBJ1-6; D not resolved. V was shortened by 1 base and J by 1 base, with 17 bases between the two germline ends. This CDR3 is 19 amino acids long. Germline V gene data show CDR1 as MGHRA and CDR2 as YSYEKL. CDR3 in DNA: TGCGCCAGCAGCCAAGCGGCCGAACTCCGCGGTTCCTATAATTCACCCCTCCACTTT. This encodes CASSQAAELRGSYNSPLHF.

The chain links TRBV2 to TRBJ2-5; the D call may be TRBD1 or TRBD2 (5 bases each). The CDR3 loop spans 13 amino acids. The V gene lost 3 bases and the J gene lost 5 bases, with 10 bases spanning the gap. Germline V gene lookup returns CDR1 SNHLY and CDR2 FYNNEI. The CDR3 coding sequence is TGTGCCAGCAGTGAGGGACGTTGGGAGACCCAGTACTTC. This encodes CASSEGRWETQYF. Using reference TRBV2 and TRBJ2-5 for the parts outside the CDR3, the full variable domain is EPEVTQTPSHQVTQMGQEVILRCVPISNHLYFYWYRQILGQKVEFLVSFYNNEISEKSEIFDDQFSVERPDGSNFTLKIRSTKLEDSAMYFCASSEGRWETQYFGPGTRLLVL.

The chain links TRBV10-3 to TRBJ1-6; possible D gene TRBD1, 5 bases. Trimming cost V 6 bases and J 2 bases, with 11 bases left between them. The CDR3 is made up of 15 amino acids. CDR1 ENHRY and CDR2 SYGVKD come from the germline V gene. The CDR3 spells CAISPDSPYNSPLHF. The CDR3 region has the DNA TGTGCCATCAGCCCAGACAGCCCCTATAATTCACCCCTCCACTTT.